The 19 T cell receptor beta chains reported below all come from one sample, sequenced in a study of Tregs in tolerant kidney transplant recipients. The table came from immunoSEQ multiplex PCR; TCRdb's copy has only in-frame clones and leaves some out. The table shows 60,000 to 95,000 clones, with about 98% occurring only once. This material consisted of CD4+ T cells from blood, taken before the transplant. The receptor set was obtained from a human donor who received a combined kidney and bone marrow transplant.

The chain recombines TRBV7-3 with TRBJ2-7; 7 bases align to TRBD1. The CDR3 length is 16 residues. V lost 4 bases to trimming and J lost 2 bases; unmatched junction nucleotides: 11. Germline CDR1 reads SGHTA; CDR2 reads FQGTGA. CDR3 in DNA: TGTGCCAGCAGCTCTAAAGGACAGGCCCCACCCTACGAGCAGTACTTC. Translated: CASSSKGQAPPYEQYF.

This chain uses TRBV11-3 with TRBJ2-7, with TRBD1 matching over 9 bases. This CDR3 is built from 13 residues. CDR1 and CDR2 from the germline V gene are SGHNT and YENEEA. Unmatched junction bases numbered 5, after V lost 10 bases and J lost 1 base. CDR3 bases: TGTGCCACCTCGGACAGGGGTTCCTACGAGCAGTACTTC. Protein sequence: CATSDRGSYEQYF.

The chain employs TRBV19 and TRBJ2-7, with TRBD1 matching 8 bases. The CDR3 is made up of 14 amino acids. Germline V gives CDR1 LNHDA, CDR2 SQIVND (reference sequence). With 5 bases clipped from V and 4 bases from J, the junction kept 7 bases outside the gene matches. The CDR3 DNA reads TGTGCCAGTAGTTCAGGGGGCTTTTCATACGAGCAGTACTTC. Encoded protein: CASSSGGFSYEQYF.

This chain connects TRBV11-2 to TRBJ2-1; weak D call: TRBD2 (6 bases). V was clipped by 1 base and J by 7 bases, with 11 bases between them. CDR3 length: 14 amino acids. Germline CDR1 SGHAT, CDR2 FQNNGV. CDR3 sequence: CASSLGGGENEQFF. For the CDR3, the DNA is TGTGCCAGCAGCTTAGGTGGAGGGGAAAATGAGCAGTTCTTC. Drawing the rest from reference TRBV11-2 and TRBJ2-1, the complete variable domain is EAGVAQSPRYKIIEKRQSVAFWCNPISGHATLYWYQQILGQGPKLLIQFQNNGVVDDSQLPKDRFSAERLKGVDSTLKIQPAKLEDSAVYLCASSLGGGENEQFFGPGTRLTVL.

The chain combines TRBV7-2 with TRBJ1-5; D is unresolved. The CDR3 runs to 14 residues. Trimming shortened V by 1 base and J by 0 bases, and 4 bases separated the two germline ends. Germline V gene sequence: CDR1 SGHTA, CDR2 FQGNSA. CDR3 sequence: CASSLGYSNQPQHF. For the CDR3, the DNA is TGTGCCAGCAGCTTAGGCTATAGCAATCAGCCCCAGCATTTT.

The V call is TRBV27, the J call TRBJ1-2, with D possibly matching TRBD1 (6 bases). This CDR3 spans 15 amino acids. Trimming left V 10 bases short and J 4 bases short, with 22 bases between. In germline, CDR1 is MNHEY, CDR2 SMNVEV (reference sequence). CDR3 region: CATAPRQDPPYGYTF. CDR3 in DNA: TGTGCCACCGCCCCCCGACAGGATCCTCCCTATGGCTACACCTTC.

The chain couples TRBV7-9 to TRBJ2-7, with 8 nucleotides matching TRBD2. CDR1 and CDR2 from the germline V gene are SEHNR and FQNEAQ (reference sequence). CDR3 length equals 12 residues. J was trimmed by 0 bases and V by 11 bases; bases with no gene match: 3. The CDR3 sequence is CASGGNSYEQYF. In DNA form, the CDR3 reads TGTGCCTCGGGAGGGAACTCCTACGAGCAGTACTTC. Supplemented by reference TRBV7-9 and TRBJ2-7, the full variable domain reads DTGVSQNPRHKITKRGQNVTFRCDPISEHNRLYWYRQTLGQGPEFLTYFQNEAQLEKSRLLSDRFSAERPKGSFSTLEIQRTEQGDSAMYLCASGGNSYEQYFGPGTRLTVT.

The chain has TRBV5-1 and TRBJ2-3; 7 nucleotides line up with TRBD1. Trimming took 1 base from V and 7 from J; bases not matched to a gene: 9. The germline gives CDR1 SGHRS, CDR2 YFSETQ. The CDR3 is made up of 15 amino acids. CDR3 sequence (DNA): TGCGCCAGCAGCTTGATGTGGGGACAGTTTAATACGCAGTATTTT. Protein product: CASSLMWGQFNTQYF.

The chain is built from TRBV5-1 and TRBJ2-3, with 8 bases aligning to TRBD2. V was clipped by 0 bases and J by 4 bases; unmatched bases: 7. The CDR3 is made up of 16 amino acids. Germline assignment: CDR1 SGHRS and CDR2 YFSETQ. The CDR3 region is CASSLAVLAGPDTQYF. In nucleotides, the CDR3 is TGCGCCAGCAGCTTGGCCGTATTAGCGGGGCCAGATACGCAGTATTTT.

The J gene is TRBJ2-7, the V gene TRBV30, with 13 bases aligning to TRBD2. V lost 3 bases, J lost 3 bases, and 8 bases stayed unmatched. The CDR3 sequence is 16 residues long. Germline V lookup: CDR1 GTSNPN, CDR2 SVGIG (reference sequence). CDR3 residues: CAWRGTSGTPDYEQYF. DNA of the CDR3: TGTGCCTGGAGGGGGACTAGCGGGACCCCCGACTACGAGCAGTACTTC.

The chain is built from TRBV5-6 and TRBJ2-1; 7 bases fit TRBD1. The CDR3 runs 18 residues. Unmatched junction bases numbered 18, after V lost 3 bases and J lost 6 bases. The germline CDR1 and CDR2 sequences are SGHDT and YYEEEE. The CDR3 here is CASSYSWPGQTLGNEQFF. DNA of the CDR3: TGTGCCAGCAGCTATTCATGGCCGGGACAGACATTAGGCAATGAGCAGTTCTTC.

The chain combines TRBV9 with TRBJ2-2; D is perhaps TRBD2 (5 bases). This CDR3 region has 13 residues. Germline values: CDR1 SGDLS, CDR2 YYNGEE. V lost 2 bases, J lost 7 bases, and 9 bases lay in between. CDR3 protein: CASSVLRVGELFF. The DNA for the CDR3 is TGTGCCAGCAGCGTTTTGCGGGTCGGGGAGCTGTTTTTT. The variable domain in full, with the rest retrieved from reference TRBV9 and TRBJ2-2, is DSGVTQTPKHLITATGQRVTLRCSPRSGDLSVYWYQQSLDQGLQFLIQYYNGEERAKGNILERFSAQQFPDLHSELNLSSLELGDSALYFCASSVLRVGELFFGEGSRLTVL.

The rearrangement links TRBV4-2 to TRBJ1-4; 11 bases match TRBD1. The CDR3 spans 17 residues. J gave up 6 bases and V 5 bases, and 11 bases lay outside the gene matches. CDR1 and CDR2 (germline): LGHNA, YNFKEQ. In DNA, the CDR3 is TGTGCCAGCAGCTTACCCCGTTCGGGACAGGGGGATGAAAAACTGTTTTTT. Translated: CASSLPRSGQGDEKLFF.

The genes are TRBV28 and TRBJ1-2; no clear D gene. CDR1 and CDR2 (germline): MDHEN, SYDVKM. The CDR3 extends over 12 amino acids. With 1 base removed from V and 6 bases from J, the gap between germline ends came to 6 bases. CDR3 amino acids: CASSLLGDGYTF. The CDR3 bases are TGTGCCAGCAGTTTATTGGGCGATGGCTACACCTTC.

This clone appeared once. This chain links TRBV4-3 with TRBJ2-3; D may be TRBD2 (5 bases). With 2 bases removed from V and 3 bases from J, the gap between germline ends came to 18 bases. In germline, CDR1 is LGHNA, CDR2 YSLEER. This CDR3 is built from 17 residues. This CDR3 reads CASSQFHSGERTDTQYF. CDR3 coding DNA: TGCGCCAGCAGCCAATTTCATTCTGGGGAGCGGACAGATACGCAGTATTTT.

V usage is TRBV2 and J usage is TRBJ2-4, with D maybe TRBD2 (5 bases). Germline lookup yields CDR1 SNHLY and CDR2 FYNNEI. Trimming removed 4 bases from V and 8 bases from J, with 15 bases in between. The CDR3 extends over 14 amino acids. CDR3 nucleotides: TGTGCCAGCAGTGGTCCAACCGGGAAATACATTCAGTACTTC. Protein product: CASSGPTGKYIQYF.

The chain couples TRBV7-2 to TRBJ2-2; D uncertain. Trimming cost V 5 bases and J 7 bases, with 17 bases left between them. This CDR3 is built from 15 residues. Germline V gene sequence: CDR1 SGHTA, CDR2 FQGNSA. CDR3 nucleotide sequence: TGTGCCAGCAGCCCCCGGTCCGGGTTCAGCGGGGAGCTGTTTTTT. This gives the protein CASSPRSGFSGELFF.

This chain joins TRBV29-1 and TRBJ1-2, with D perhaps TRBD1 (6 bases). Germline V gene lookup returns CDR1 SQVTM and CDR2 ANQGSEA. V gave up 7 bases and J gave up 4 bases, with 16 bases separating them. This CDR3 has 13 amino acids. The CDR3 reads CSAVKWTAYGYTF. In DNA, the CDR3 is TGCAGCGCCGTGAAATGGACAGCCTATGGCTACACCTTC.

The chain links TRBV18 to TRBJ1-3, with D possibly TRBD1 on 6 matching bases. V dropped 4 bases and J dropped 0 bases, with 16 bases sitting between them. The CDR3 covers 17 residues. Germline-derived CDR1 and CDR2 are KGHSH and LQKENI. The CDR3 nucleotides are TGTGCCAGCTCACAGGAATCCACAGGGTACTCTGGAAACACCATATATTTT. This gives the protein CASSQESTGYSGNTIYF.